One and the same sample provided the 21 T cell receptor beta chains below, sequenced in a study of chemoradiotherapy in HPV16-positive cancers. The protocol was immunoSEQ multiplex PCR, while the TCRdb copy is restricted to in-frame clones and leaves out a portion. The table shows 4,500 or so clones, with almost 90% occurring only once. Sample: tumor tissue, taken from a patient who underwent chemoradiotherapy. The receptors derive from a human donor with HPV-associated anogenital cancer.

This chain connects TRBV19 to TRBJ2-7; TRBD2 might be the D (5 bases). The germline CDR1 and CDR2 sequences are LNHDA and SQIVND (reference sequence). CDR3 length: 18 residues. V dropped 6 bases and J dropped 0 bases, with 24 bases sitting between them. The CDR3 nucleotides are TGTGCCAGTAGCCCAGCCGGACGGATCTCGGGGAGCTCCTACGAGCAGTACTTC. Translated: CASSPAGRISGSSYEQYF.

The gene calls are TRBV30 and TRBJ2-1, with TRBD2 matching 7 bases. Germline assignment: CDR1 GTSNPN and CDR2 SVGIG (reference sequence). The CDR3 spans 11 residues. V shed 7 bases, J shed 13 bases, and the junction held 10 bases outside the gene matches. CDR3 region: CASLAIERQFF. CDR3 nucleotides: TGTGCCTCACTAGCGATCGAGCGACAGTTCTTC.

The J gene is TRBJ2-7, the V gene TRBV5-6; a possible D gene is TRBD1 (5 bases). V lost 0 bases and J lost 4, with 17 bases in between. Germline V lookup: CDR1 SGHDT, CDR2 YYEEEE. CDR3 length: 16 residues. In DNA form, the CDR3 reads TGTGCCAGCAGCTTGGGGTGGCAGGGTCAACGGTACGAGCAGTACTTC. Its translation: CASSLGWQGQRYEQYF.

The rearrangement uses TRBV2 and TRBJ1-5, with 7 bases identical to TRBD1. The germline V gene encodes CDR1 SNHLY and CDR2 FYNNEI. The length of the CDR3 is 13 residues. The V gene end was trimmed by 4 bases and the J gene end by 7 bases; junction bases not matched to a gene: 4. The CDR3 nucleotides read TGTGCCAGCAGTGGGGAGGGGGCCCAGCCCCAGCATTTT. Protein product: CASSGEGAQPQHF.

The gene calls are TRBV6-5 and TRBJ2-5; D might be TRBD1 (5 bases). CDR1 and CDR2 from the germline V gene are MNHEY and SVGAGI. The germline V and J ends were trimmed by 3 bases and 3 bases, with 11 bases remaining between them. The CDR3 has 14 residues. CDR3 bases: TGTGCCAGCAGTTATTGGAACAGGAAAGAGACCCAGTACTTC. Protein product: CASSYWNRKETQYF.

The V gene is TRBV7-9, the J gene TRBJ1-2, with 8 bases matching TRBD1. The CDR3 is 17 amino acids. Germline V CDR1 and CDR2: SEHNR, FQNEAQ (reference sequence). V lost 5 bases, J lost 4 bases, and 15 bases stayed unmatched. The DNA of the CDR3 is TGTGCCAGCAGCCAATTACGTCCCGGGACAGGAATCTATGGCTACACCTTC. The encoded protein is CASSQLRPGTGIYGYTF.

Points on this clone: Other nucleotide sequences from this sample produce the same CDR3. The chain combines TRBV5-6 with TRBJ1-1, with D unclear. The germline V gene encodes CDR1 SGHDT and CDR2 YYEEEE. Trimming stripped 0 bases from V and 8 bases from J, with 11 bases between. The CDR3 is made up of 13 amino acids. CDR3 DNA sequence: TGTGCCAGCAGCTTGGATAGGAGTTGGGAAGCTTTCTTT. Amino acids: CASSLDRSWEAFF.

In this sample, this clone turned up a few times. The chain employs TRBV10-3 and TRBJ1-6, with unresolved D. V lost 6 bases and J 2 bases, leaving 5 bases between the germline ends. In germline, CDR1 is ENHRY, CDR2 SYGVKD. This CDR3 comprises 13 residues. Here the CDR3 reads CAIRATYNSPLHF. The CDR3 DNA reads as TGTGCCATCAGGGCCACCTATAATTCACCCCTCCACTTT.

The V gene is TRBV19, the J gene TRBJ2-3; D is undetermined. The V end lost 4 bases, the J end lost 1 base, and 15 bases lay between the germline ends. Germline V CDR1 and CDR2: LNHDA, SQIVND (reference sequence). This CDR3 spans 16 amino acids. CDR3 amino acids: CASSTLLVLGTDTQYF. As DNA, the CDR3 is TGTGCCAGTAGTACGCTCTTGGTATTAGGCACAGATACGCAGTATTTT.

The rearrangement joins TRBV19 to TRBJ2-2, with D uncertain. V lost 5 bases to trimming and J lost 6 bases, with 13 bases between them. CDR1 and CDR2 from the germline V gene are LNHDA and SQIVND (reference sequence). This CDR3 has 14 residues. CDR3 protein: CASSPRSVSGELFF. The CDR3 region has the DNA TGTGCCAGTAGTCCTCGATCAGTATCCGGGGAGCTGTTTTTT.

V and J are TRBV2 and TRBJ1-2; no reliable D call. Germline V gene data show CDR1 as SNHLY and CDR2 as FYNNEI. V was trimmed by 0 bases and J by 4 bases, leaving 9 bases between them. The CDR3 covers 14 residues. CDR3: CASSEASGSYGYTF. In DNA, the CDR3 is TGTGCCAGCAGTGAAGCGTCGGGCAGCTATGGCTACACCTTC. Filled out from reference TRBV2 and TRBJ1-2, the complete variable domain reads EPEVTQTPSHQVTQMGQEVILRCVPISNHLYFYWYRQILGQKVEFLVSFYNNEISEKSEIFDDQFSVERPDGSNFTLKIRSTKLEDSAMYFCASSEASGSYGYTFGSGTRLTVV.

The chain recombines TRBV29-1 with TRBJ2-3; 7 nucleotides align to TRBD1. The germline V gene has CDR1 SQVTM and CDR2 ANQGSEA. V was clipped by 7 bases and J by 3 bases; unmatched bases: 10. CDR3 length: 14 amino acids. CDR3 amino acids: CSARVGTATDTQYF. Here the CDR3 DNA reads TGCAGCGCCCGAGTAGGGACAGCTACAGATACGCAGTATTTT.

Note on this clone: Compared with germline, one end of the junction differs, possibly owing to a read error. The chain recombines TRBV7-2 with TRBJ2-3; D uncertain. This CDR3 region has 14 residues. Germline values: CDR1 SGHTA, CDR2 FQGNSA. CDR3 DNA: TGTGCCAGCGGCTTAGCCAGAGGCACAGATACGCAGTATTTT. Residues: CASGLARGTDTQYF.

V gene TRBV5-1 combines with J gene TRBJ2-7, with 10 nucleotides matching TRBD2. The CDR3 loop spans 14 amino acids. The V segment lost 1 base and the J segment 2 bases; nucleotides outside the gene matches: 0. Germline CDR1 SGHRS, CDR2 YFSETQ. The CDR3 here is CASSLSGGAYEQYV. The CDR3, as DNA: TGCGCCAGCAGCTTGAGCGGGGGGGCCTACGAGCAGTACGTC.

The chain is built from TRBV4-2 and TRBJ2-3; D is uncertain. Germline V lookup: CDR1 LGHNA, CDR2 YNFKEQ. The CDR3 spans 15 residues. V was clipped by 0 bases and J by 4 bases, with 11 bases between them. The CDR3: CASSQERAAADTQYF. The DNA of the CDR3 is TGTGCCAGCAGCCAAGAGCGAGCAGCCGCAGATACGCAGTATTTT.

The V call is TRBV19, the J call TRBJ2-7; D unclear. The V gene lost 2 bases and the J gene lost 0 bases, with 8 bases spanning the gap. The length of the CDR3 is 14 residues. From germline, CDR1 is LNHDA and CDR2 SQIVND (reference sequence). The CDR3 reads CASSINTASYEQYF. Here the CDR3 DNA reads TGTGCCAGTAGTATAAATACCGCCTCCTACGAGCAGTACTTC.

The J gene is TRBJ1-2, the V gene TRBV7-8; no clear D gene. Per the germline V gene, CDR1 is SGHVS and CDR2 is FQNEAQ. Trimming took 1 base from V and 1 from J, leaving 7 bases between them. This CDR3 region has 14 residues. CDR3: CASSLDTLNYGYTF. Here the CDR3 DNA reads TGTGCCAGCAGCTTAGACACACTTAACTATGGCTACACCTTC.

The rearrangement joins TRBV9 to TRBJ2-3; D may be TRBD2 (5 bases). V was clipped by 3 bases and J by 11 bases, with 13 bases between them. Germline CDR1 and CDR2: SGDLS and YYNGEE. There are 12 residues in the CDR3. The DNA of the CDR3 is TGTGCCAGCAGCGACCCCCCCGGGGTGCAGTATTTT. Translating gives CASSDPPGVQYF.

The chain carries TRBV5-1 and TRBJ2-1; 11 bases align to TRBD2. J lost 3 bases, V lost 3 bases, and 5 bases had no gene match. Germline values: CDR1 SGHRS, CDR2 YFSETQ. CDR3 size: 16 residues. CDR3 DNA sequence: TGCGCCAGCAGCTCCTGGCTAGCGGGAGGCTACAATGAGCAGTTCTTC. Protein sequence: CASSSWLAGGYNEQFF.

This clone was seen only once. This chain connects TRBV5-6 to TRBJ1-1; 7 bases align to TRBD1. V lost 4 bases and J lost 10; bases outside the gene matches: 10. CDR3 size: 13 residues. CDR1 is SGHDT, CDR2 YYEEEE, per germline. CDR3 loop: CASSPQDRAGAFF. The CDR3 bases are TGTGCCAGCAGCCCCCAAGACAGGGCGGGAGCTTTCTTT.

This clone was observed a few times. The J gene is TRBJ2-3, the V gene TRBV7-8; no reliable D call. The V gene's germline CDR1 is SGHVS and CDR2 FQNEAQ. This CDR3 is built from 12 residues. Trimming removed 3 bases at V and 1 base at J, with 2 bases between. CDR3 sequence reads: CASSFGTDTQYF. CDR3 DNA sequence: TGTGCCAGCAGCTTTGGCACAGATACGCAGTATTTT.